Listed below are T cell receptor beta chains from one sample, sequenced in a study of blood T cell repertoires in COVID-19. Assay used: immunoSEQ multiplex PCR; TCRdb lists only in-frame clones, some missing. The sample consists of more than 95,000 clones, roughly nine tenths of them appearing once. The sample was peripheral blood. The receptors originated from a woman older than 75 in a cohort sampled during active COVID-19. CDR3s include the opening cysteine and the closing phenylalanine or tryptophan. The order of the fields is J gene, clone size, V gene, D gene, CDR3 DNA, CDR3 protein. The D gene is left open where the match is weak. Only some rows state a clone size, as once, few, many or a class for expanded clones.

J gene: TRBJ1-6; clone size: .; V gene: TRBV11-2; D gene: TRBD1; CDR3 DNA: TGTGCCAGCAGCTCCCCGGGACAGGTTAACTCCTATAATTCACCCCTCCACTTT; CDR3 protein: CASSSPGQVNSYNSPLHF
J gene: TRBJ1-2; clone size: .; V gene: TRBV24-1; D gene: .; CDR3 DNA: TGTGCCACCTCGGGAGGGAACAGACTCAACTATGGCTACACCTTC; CDR3 protein: CATSGGNRLNYGYTF
J gene: TRBJ2-5; clone size: .; V gene: TRBV6-1; D gene: .; CDR3 DNA: TGTGCCAGCAGTGAAGGGCAGCGAGGGACCCAGTACTTC; CDR3 protein: CASSEGQRGTQYF
J gene: TRBJ2-7; clone size: .; V gene: TRBV12-3/TRBV12-4; D gene: .; CDR3 DNA: TGTGCCAGCAAAATAGATTATTATGGCGAGCAGTACTTC; CDR3 protein: CASKIDYYGEQYF
J gene: TRBJ1-4; clone size: .; V gene: TRBV6-6; D gene: .; CDR3 DNA: TGTGCCATCCGAGGGGGGGGTGAAAAACTGTTTTTT; CDR3 protein: CAIRGGGEKLFF
J gene: TRBJ1-2; clone size: .; V gene: TRBV4-1; D gene: .; CDR3 DNA: TGCGCCAGCAGCCAAGGACAGGCGACGCACTATGGCTACACCTTC; CDR3 protein: CASSQGQATHYGYTF
J gene: TRBJ1-2; clone size: .; V gene: TRBV3-1/TRBV3-2; D gene: TRBD1; CDR3 DNA: TGTGCCAGCAGCCTCCGACAGGGGCGGACCTATGGCTACACCTTC; CDR3 protein: CASSLRQGRTYGYTF
J gene: TRBJ2-2; clone size: .; V gene: TRBV12-3/TRBV12-4; D gene: .; CDR3 DNA: TGTGCCAGCTACAAAGGGGCCGGGGAGCTGTTTTTT; CDR3 protein: CASYKGAGELFF
J gene: TRBJ1-5; clone size: .; V gene: TRBV12-3/TRBV12-4; D gene: .; CDR3 DNA: TGTGCCAGCAGTTTAAGGGGGAGTCAGCCCCAGCATTTT; CDR3 protein: CASSLRGSQPQHF
J gene: TRBJ2-3; clone size: .; V gene: TRBV12-3/TRBV12-4; D gene: .; CDR3 DNA: TGTGCCAGCAGTTGGGCAGCCACAGATACGCAGTATTTT; CDR3 protein: CASSWAATDTQYF
J gene: TRBJ2-1; clone size: .; V gene: TRBV4-2; D gene: .; CDR3 DNA: TGTGCCAGCAGCAATCGGGAGCAGGTAAATGAGCAGTTCTTC; CDR3 protein: CASSNREQVNEQFF
J gene: TRBJ2-3; clone size: .; V gene: TRBV7-2; D gene: .; CDR3 DNA: TGTGCCAGCAGCCCTAGTCTGTACACAGATACGCAGTATTTT; CDR3 protein: CASSPSLYTDTQYF
J gene: TRBJ1-5; clone size: .; V gene: TRBV12-3/TRBV12-4; D gene: .; CDR3 DNA: TGTGCCAGCAGGCAGGGCATCAATCAGCCCCAGCATTTT; CDR3 protein: CASRQGINQPQHF
J gene: TRBJ2-1; clone size: .; V gene: TRBV5-8; D gene: TRBD1; CDR3 DNA: TGTGCCAGCGTGGGGACAGGGAAAAGGAATGAGCAGTTCTTC; CDR3 protein: CASVGTGKRNEQFF
J gene: TRBJ2-3; clone size: .; V gene: TRBV7-9; D gene: .; CDR3 DNA: TGTGCCAGCAGCTTACTTAGTGGGGCGGCCACAGATACGCAGTATTTT; CDR3 protein: CASSLLSGAATDTQYF
J gene: TRBJ1-5; clone size: .; V gene: TRBV19; D gene: TRBD1; CDR3 DNA: TGTGCCAGTAGTATAGCCCCCGCCGGGACAGGGGGCGGTCGGCCCCAGCATTTT; CDR3 protein: CASSIAPAGTGGGRPQHF
J gene: TRBJ2-7; clone size: .; V gene: TRBV19; D gene: TRBD1; CDR3 DNA: TGTGCCAGTAGTATGGACAGGGGGTACGAGCAGTACTTC; CDR3 protein: CASSMDRGYEQYF
J gene: TRBJ1-6; clone size: .; V gene: TRBV27; D gene: .; CDR3 DNA: TGTGCCAGCTCTTCCACAGGGTCACCCCTCCACTTT; CDR3 protein: CASSSTGSPLHF
J gene: TRBJ2-3; clone size: .; V gene: TRBV7-3; D gene: .; CDR3 DNA: TGTGCCAGCAGCCCGAGTAGAGATACGCAGTATTTT; CDR3 protein: CASSPSRDTQYF
J gene: TRBJ2-5; clone size: .; V gene: TRBV7-8; D gene: TRBD1; CDR3 DNA: TGTGCCAGCAGCCCCTCAGGACAGGGGGCGTGGATGACCCAGTACTTC; CDR3 protein: CASSPSGQGAWMTQYF
J gene: TRBJ1-3; clone size: once; V gene: TRBV3-1/TRBV3-2; D gene: .; CDR3 DNA: TGTGCCAGCAGCCAAGTAATAGATCCTATCTCTGGAAACACCATATATTTT; CDR3 protein: CASSQVIDPISGNTIYF
J gene: TRBJ2-7; clone size: .; V gene: TRBV20-1; D gene: .; CDR3 DNA: TGCAGTGCTAGTTGGGGCGGCCCCTACGAGCAGTACTTC; CDR3 protein: CSASWGGPYEQYF
J gene: TRBJ1-5; clone size: .; V gene: TRBV19; D gene: .; CDR3 DNA: TGTGCCAGTAGTCCTGAGGGGGGGGCGTTTCAGCCCCAGCATTTT; CDR3 protein: CASSPEGGAFQPQHF
J gene: TRBJ2-7; clone size: .; V gene: TRBV18; D gene: TRBD2; CDR3 DNA: TGTGCCAGCTCACCACGGCTAGCGGGGTCAACATCCTACGAGCAGTACTTC; CDR3 protein: CASSPRLAGSTSYEQYF
J gene: TRBJ2-1; clone size: .; V gene: TRBV29-1; D gene: TRBD2; CDR3 DNA: TGCAGCGTTCTTCCTAGCGGGGGCTACAATGAGCAGTTCTTC; CDR3 protein: CSVLPSGGYNEQFF
J gene: TRBJ2-3; clone size: .; V gene: TRBV28; D gene: TRBD2; CDR3 DNA: TGTGCCAGCAGTACGATAGCGGGCCCAACGCCTTTT; CDR3 protein: CASSTIAGPTPF
J gene: TRBJ2-1; clone size: .; V gene: TRBV19; D gene: .; CDR3 DNA: TGTGCCAGTAGTTCCGACAGAACCTACAATGAGCAGTTCTTC; CDR3 protein: CASSSDRTYNEQFF
J gene: TRBJ2-5; clone size: .; V gene: TRBV29-1; D gene: .; CDR3 DNA: TGCAGCGTTGCCCTTTCCGGGACACCGGTTGAGACCCAGTACTTC; CDR3 protein: CSVALSGTPVETQYF
J gene: TRBJ2-5; clone size: .; V gene: TRBV11-2; D gene: TRBD2; CDR3 DNA: TGTGCCAGCAGCTTTACTAGCGGAAAAGAGACCCAGTACTTC; CDR3 protein: CASSFTSGKETQYF
J gene: TRBJ2-3; clone size: .; V gene: TRBV29-1; D gene: TRBD1; CDR3 DNA: TGCAGCGTTGACGGAGACGACAGGGGGCGTGATACGCAGTATTTT; CDR3 protein: CSVDGDDRGRDTQYF
J gene: TRBJ2-7; clone size: .; V gene: TRBV28; D gene: .; CDR3 DNA: TGTGCCAGCACACACAACTCCTACGAGCAGTACTTC; CDR3 protein: CASTHNSYEQYF
J gene: TRBJ1-2; clone size: .; V gene: TRBV6-5; D gene: .; CDR3 DNA: TGTGCCAGCAGTTACGCAGTTGGACAGAGCTATGGCTACACCTTC; CDR3 protein: CASSYAVGQSYGYTF
J gene: TRBJ2-5; clone size: .; V gene: TRBV19; D gene: TRBD1; CDR3 DNA: TGTGCCAGTAGGGGACAGGGGATAGCGGAGACCCAGTACTTC; CDR3 protein: CASRGQGIAETQYF
J gene: TRBJ1-2; clone size: .; V gene: TRBV3-1/TRBV3-2; D gene: .; CDR3 DNA: TGTGCCAGCAGCCAAGCTACAGCTAACTATGGCTACACCTTC; CDR3 protein: CASSQATANYGYTF
J gene: TRBJ2-2; clone size: .; V gene: TRBV5-1; D gene: .; CDR3 DNA: TGCGCCAGCAGCTTGAAACAGACTAGTGCTACCGGGGAGCTGTTTTTT; CDR3 protein: CASSLKQTSATGELFF
J gene: TRBJ2-7; clone size: once; V gene: TRBV7-8; D gene: TRBD2; CDR3 DNA: TGTGCCAGCAGCCCGACTAGCGGGGGAACCTACGAGCAGTACTTC; CDR3 protein: CASSPTSGGTYEQYF
J gene: TRBJ1-2; clone size: .; V gene: TRBV7-4; D gene: .; CDR3 DNA: TGTGCCAGCAGCTCCCACCCGCAGGGGCTTCTCTATGGCTACACCTTC; CDR3 protein: CASSSHPQGLLYGYTF